The subject of this entry is one T cell receptor (beta chain). Ages ranged from roughly 18 to 100 years, with residence in under 25 US areas. Clinical history as reported by participants underpinned cohort assignment. In Cohort 3, a recovered donor had either two negative PCRs, clearance, or symptom resolution. These data come from a study of blood T cell repertoires in COVID-19. Original processing notes: Nucleated cell number was recorded as an estimate derived from reference gene primer amplification. Sequenced by immunoSEQ multiplex PCR; TCRdb stores in-frame clones only, minus some. V, J and clone size were drawn from that table, and D and trimming were deduced from the DNA. The sample carries some 460,000 clones, about nine tenths recorded once. CDR3 length equals 16 residues. Germline CDR1 reads LNHDA; CDR2 reads SQIVND (reference sequence). V lost 2 bases and J lost 5, with 13 bases in between.

The TCR sequence derives from a woman under 30 who had recovered from COVID-19. This chain links TRBV19 with TRBJ1-6, with D unresolved. The sample consisted of PBMCs or T cells enriched from blood (not recorded which). The CDR3 protein is CASSISAGGDNSPLHF. The CDR3 DNA reads as TGTGCCAGTAGTATAAGTGCAGGAGGAGATAATTCACCCCTCCACTTT.